The 25 T cell receptor beta chains given below trace back to one sample, sequenced in a study of blood T cells in healthy people across ages. With a J-beta primer mix and a sample-barcoded 5' primer, a second PCR ran about 6 to 11 cycles. One entry per CDR3 protein, called by TCRdb with MiXCR from the 5' RACE reads. The table has under 2 million distinct CDR3 sequences, around 35% seen once. The sample comprised blood. The source of these receptors is a woman in her twenties or thirties in good health.

This clonotype has a handful of counts. This sequence joins TRBV28 and TRBJ2-6; tentatively, D is TRBD1 (6 bases). Trimming took off 3 bases at V and 1 base at J, with 19 bases between the two ends. Germline CDR1 reads MDHEN; CDR2 reads SYDVKM. This CDR3 contains 19 residues. The CDR3 sequence is CASSFFAAGVISGANVLTF. The CDR3 DNA sequence: TGTGCCAGCAGTTTCTTTGCCGCAGGGGTTATTTCTGGGGCCAACGTCCTGACTTTC.

The chain has TRBV20-1 and TRBJ2-1; the match to TRBD2 covers 8 bases. This CDR3 has 13 amino acids. Germline V gives CDR1 DFQATT, CDR2 SNEGSKA (reference sequence). CDR3 amino acids: CTLTGGLYNEQFF. The CDR3 nucleotides are TGCACGCTAACGGGGGGGCTCTACAATGAGCAGTTCTTC.

This clonotype was seen just once. This chain uses TRBV7-9 with TRBJ2-7, with 13 bases identical to TRBD2. Germline CDR1 and CDR2: SEHNR and FQNEAQ (reference sequence). After removal of 2 bases from V and 4 bases from J, the junction contained 5 bases not matched to a gene. The CDR3 sequence is 16 residues long. The DNA of the CDR3 is TGTGCCAGCAGCTTAATGGGACTAGCGGGATCTTACGAGCAGTACTTC. Protein: CASSLMGLAGSYEQYF.

This clonotype was recorded at least ten times. The rearrangement uses TRBV5-1 and TRBJ2-3; unclear D gene. Trimming took off 3 bases at V and 0 bases at J, with 2 bases between the two ends. The germline V gene encodes CDR1 SGHRS and CDR2 YFSETQ. The CDR3 has 12 residues. The CDR3 sequence is CASSWSTDTQYF. In nucleotides, the CDR3 is TGCGCCAGCAGCTGGAGCACAGATACGCAGTATTTT.

This chain uses TRBV27 with TRBJ2-7; 16 bases match TRBD2. The germline CDR1 and CDR2 sequences are MNHEY and SMNVEV (reference sequence). Trimming removed 3 bases from V and 3 bases from J; junction bases left unmatched: 5. The CDR3 has 17 amino acids. The CDR3 here is CASSLLGLAGGSYEQYF. In DNA form, the CDR3 reads TGTGCCAGCAGTTTGCTGGGACTAGCGGGAGGGAGCTACGAGCAGTACTTC.

The sample holds one count of this clonotype. V usage is TRBV28 and J usage is TRBJ2-7, with a tentative D call TRBD1 (5 bases). The CDR3 has 14 amino acids. V gave up 5 bases and J gave up 5 bases, with 16 bases separating them. Germline V gene sequence: CDR1 MDHEN, CDR2 SYDVKM. The DNA for the CDR3 is TGTGCCAGCAGTAGTCCGTACAGGTCCCACGAGCAGTACTTC. As protein: CASSSPYRSHEQYF.

J is TRBJ1-2 and V is TRBV9; D unresolved. Per the germline V gene, CDR1 is SGDLS and CDR2 is YYNGEE. Trimming shortened V by 6 bases and J by 13 bases, and 10 bases separated the two germline ends. The CDR3 covers 9 residues. The CDR3 bases are TGTGCCAGCACCAGATGGGCCACCTTC. Translating it yields CASTRWATF.

The rearrangement uses TRBV20-1 and TRBJ1-2; D not resolved. CDR1 is DFQATT, CDR2 SNEGSKA, per germline (reference sequence). The CDR3 loop spans 13 amino acids. Trimming left V 0 bases short and J 7 bases short, with 12 bases between. The CDR3 DNA is TGCAGTGCTAGAGACAACCGCGGGCTTGGCTACACCTTC. This gives the protein CSARDNRGLGYTF.

This clonotype has at least ten counts. This chain uses TRBV11-2 with TRBJ2-1; 9 nucleotides line up with TRBD2. The germline V gene encodes CDR1 SGHAT and CDR2 FQNNGV. The trim removed 1 base at V and 9 bases at J, leaving 13 bases unmatched. The CDR3 contains 17 residues. Here the CDR3 reads CASSLGSAGGVFSEQFF. CDR3 DNA sequence: TGTGCCAGCAGCTTAGGTTCCGCGGGAGGGGTTTTTAGTGAGCAGTTCTTC.

The chain links TRBV20-1 to TRBJ2-2; 9 bases are shared with TRBD2. The junction had 1 base not matched to a gene; V was cut back by 2 bases and J by 0 bases. Germline CDR1 is DFQATT and CDR2 is SNEGSKA (reference sequence). The CDR3 is made up of 15 amino acids. The CDR3: CSARRLAANTGELFF. As DNA, the CDR3 is TGCAGTGCTAGAAGACTAGCGGCGAACACCGGGGAGCTGTTTTTT.

This chain joins TRBV28 and TRBJ2-1; maybe TRBD2 (6 bases). The V gene's germline CDR1 is MDHEN and CDR2 SYDVKM. Trimming shortened V by 6 bases and J by 6 bases, and 24 bases separated the two germline ends. The CDR3 spans 17 residues. The CDR3: CASSDFRAGLSGNEQFF. In nucleotides, the CDR3 is TGTGCCAGCAGCGATTTTCGAGCGGGCCTTTCGGGCAATGAGCAGTTCTTC.

About this clonotype itself: This may be a read error: a much more frequent sequence differs by one nucleotide. This chain links TRBV29-1 with TRBJ2-1, with unresolved D. Between the trimmed V and J ends, which lost 3 bases and 10 bases, there was a span of 19 bases. The CDR3 is 14 residues long. In germline, CDR1 is SQVTM, CDR2 ANQGSEA. The CDR3 DNA follows: TGCAGCGTTGATGTGGTGGCCTTGGGGAAGGAGCAGTTCTTC. Protein sequence: CSVDVVALGKEQFF.

This clonotype was found a few times. A clone one base away is much larger, so this may be a read error. This chain connects TRBV29-1 to TRBJ2-7; possible D gene TRBD1, 6 bases. Germline-derived CDR1 and CDR2 are SQVTM and ANQGSEA. This CDR3 is built from 14 residues. DNA of the CDR3: TGCAGCGCCGTAGGACAGAGGAGCTCCTGCGAGCAGTACTTC. Its translation is CSAVGQRSSCEQYF.

This chain connects TRBV7-9 to TRBJ1-4; D perhaps matches TRBD1 (5 bases). Germline CDR1 SEHNR, CDR2 FQNEAQ (reference sequence). V gave up 5 bases and J gave up 0 bases, with 22 bases separating them. This CDR3 is 19 amino acids long. CDR3 amino acids: CASSDTPGLEYATNEKLFF. Here the CDR3 DNA reads TGTGCCAGCAGCGATACTCCGGGGCTCGAGTACGCAACTAATGAAAAACTGTTTTTT.

This clonotype was recorded a few times. The chain uses TRBV3-1 and TRBJ2-5, with 7 bases lining up with TRBD1. With V trimmed by 6 bases and J by 6 bases, 10 bases remained unmatched. From germline, CDR1 is LGHDT and CDR2 YNNKEL (reference sequence). CDR3 length: 14 amino acids. The CDR3 here is CASSRTRDRKTQYF. In DNA, the CDR3 is TGTGCCAGCAGTCGCACCCGGGACAGAAAGACCCAGTACTTC.

DNA of the CDR3: TGCAGTGCTCCCGACAATCCAGATACGCAGTATTTT. Its translation is CSAPDNPDTQYF. This sequence joins TRBV20-1 and TRBJ2-3; D unresolved. Trimming pared 5 bases from V and 4 bases from J, leaving 10 bases between. From germline, CDR1 is DFQATT and CDR2 SNEGSKA (reference sequence). The CDR3 is made up of 12 amino acids.

The table lists this clonotype with a few counts. This rearrangement joins TRBV29-1 to TRBJ1-4; a weak D match, TRBD1 (5 bases). The V end lost 7 bases, the J end lost 6 bases, and 9 bases lay between the germline ends. Germline V lookup: CDR1 SQVTM, CDR2 ANQGSEA. The CDR3 extends over 11 amino acids. The DNA of the CDR3 is TGCAGCGCGGGGGGGGATGAAAAACTGTTTTTT. It translates to CSAGGDEKLFF.

This clonotype has only a few counts. The chain links TRBV6-6 to TRBJ2-2; D gene unclear. Germline V gene data show CDR1 as MNHNY and CDR2 as SVGAGI (reference sequence). Trimming removed 5 bases from V and 2 bases from J, with 6 bases in between. The CDR3 is made up of 13 amino acids. CDR3 sequence: CASSNINTGELFF. The CDR3 nucleotides read TGTGCCAGCAGTAATATTAACACCGGGGAGCTGTTTTTT.

The chain combines TRBV20-1 with TRBJ2-4, with D hard to call. This CDR3 contains 13 residues. V was shortened by 7 bases and J by 5 bases, with 15 bases between the two germline ends. Germline CDR1 and CDR2: DFQATT and SNEGSKA (reference sequence). The CDR3, as DNA: TGCAGTGTTAAGACGGCAGGTCAAAACATTCAGTACTTC. Its translation: CSVKTAGQNIQYF.

This clonotype has just a few counts. The CDR3 loop is CASSFPGLAGGTQYF. The CDR3 region has the DNA TGTGCCAGCAGTTTCCCGGGACTAGCGGGAGGTACGCAGTATTTT. This sequence joins TRBV28 and TRBJ2-3; 15 positions agree with TRBD2. The ends lost 3 bases at V and 8 bases at J; junction bases unmatched: 3. The CDR3 has 15 residues. CDR1 is MDHEN, CDR2 SYDVKM, per germline. Supplemented by reference TRBV28 and TRBJ2-3, the full variable domain reads DVKVTQSSRYLVKRTGEKVFLECVQDMDHENMFWYRQDPGLGLRLIYFSYDVKMKEKGDIPEGYSVSREKKERFSLILESASTNQTSMYLCASSFPGLAGGTQYFGPGTRLTVL.

This clonotype has just a few counts. This chain connects TRBV6-5 to TRBJ2-1, with 11 bases aligning to TRBD1. The CDR3 consists of 14 residues. Germline lookup yields CDR1 MNHEY and CDR2 SVGAGI. V dropped 5 bases and J dropped 8; count of bases not matched to a gene: 5. The CDR3 loop reads CASSTGQGAYEQFF. The CDR3 DNA reads as TGTGCCAGCAGTACAGGACAGGGGGCCTATGAGCAGTTCTTC.

This clonotype was picked up a small number of times. This chain uses TRBV7-3 with TRBJ2-5; 11 bases agree with TRBD2. CDR1 and CDR2 (germline): SGHTA, FQGTGA. With 5 bases clipped from V and 5 bases from J, the junction kept 22 bases outside the gene matches. This CDR3 comprises 20 residues. The DNA for the CDR3 is TGTGCCAGCAGCCCCCGACTAGCGGGATACGCCGCGGTCGGGGCGGAGACCCAGTACTTC. It is translated as CASSPRLAGYAAVGAETQYF.

The sample holds a few counts of this clonotype. The V and J genes are TRBV20-1 and TRBJ1-2; the match to TRBD1 covers 9 bases. Per germline, CDR1 DFQATT and CDR2 SNEGSKA (reference sequence). The CDR3 is 14 residues long. V shed 6 bases and J 2 bases; nucleotides not matched to a gene: 7. The CDR3 sequence is CSAEQGARNYGYTF. The CDR3 nucleotides are TGCAGTGCGGAACAGGGGGCGCGCAACTATGGCTACACCTTC.

Details on this clonotype: The junction departs from germline at one end; a sequencing error may be responsible. The J gene is TRBJ1-1, the V gene TRBV14, with a possible D match to TRBD1 (5 bases). The CDR3 extends over 13 amino acids. The germline V gene encodes CDR1 SGHDN and CDR2 FVKESK. CDR3 DNA: TGTGCCAGCAGCCAAGTGACAGCGACTGGAGCTTTCTTT. It translates to CASSQVTATGAFF.

This clonotype was seen repeatedly, ten times or more. The rearrangement uses TRBV6-6 and TRBJ2-7; 10 bases match TRBD2. This CDR3 has 17 amino acids. Unmatched junction bases numbered 15, after V lost 8 bases and J lost 2 bases. Germline CDR1 reads MNHNY; CDR2 reads SVGAGI (reference sequence). The CDR3 loop is CASRRGLAGEKAYEQYF. In DNA form, the CDR3 reads TGTGCCAGCCGGCGAGGGCTAGCGGGAGAGAAGGCCTACGAGCAGTACTTC.